This paragraph covers one TCR beta chain sequence. Assay: immunoSEQ multiplex PCR; the TCRdb copy retains only in-frame clones and omits some. This sample has around 480,000 clones, with approximately 90% found just once. This entry comes from a study of blood T cell repertoires in COVID-19. Overall study: PBMCs, B-cell-depleted T cells, or T cells provided the cDNA or gDNA that made up the material.

Those enrolled, adults aged 18 to 89 years, came from about 24 US areas. Two negative PCRs, clearance, or symptom resolution had been documented for recovered Cohort 3 donors. The sequenced sample was PBMCs or T cells enriched from blood (not recorded which). This clonotype was sampled from a woman between 18 and 30 years old who had recovered from COVID-19.

CDR3 nucleotides: TGTGCCAGCAGCGTAAGGACAGGCGAGAGCTACGAGCAGTACTTC. It codes for CASSVRTGESYEQYF. The rearrangement links TRBV9 to TRBJ2-7; 7 bases agree with TRBD1. Per the germline V gene, CDR1 is SGDLS and CDR2 is YYNGEE. CDR3 length equals 15 residues. The junction had 7 bases not matched to a gene; V was cut back by 1 base and J by 3 bases. Supplemented by reference TRBV9 and TRBJ2-7, the full variable domain reads DSGVTQTPKHLITATGQRVTLRCSPRSGDLSVYWYQQSLDQGLQFLIQYYNGEERAKGNILERFSAQQFPDLHSELNLSSLELGDSALYFCASSVRTGESYEQYFGPGTRLTVT.